This T cell receptor beta chain was captured by sequencing in a study of memory CD8 T cells in hepatitis C reinfection. Time point given: peak reinfection, 3 to 8 weeks after reinfection detection. The sorted cells went straight to TCR sequencing with no prior in vitro expansion. The protocol was immunoSEQ multiplex PCR, while the TCRdb copy is restricted to in-frame clones and leaves out a portion. Counted here are 44,000 or so clones, approximately 88% occurring once; the ten biggest clones make up around 1.2%. The V gene lost 4 bases and the J gene lost 7 bases, with 14 bases spanning the gap. The CDR3 is 13 residues long. CDR1 and CDR2 from the germline V gene are SGHNT and YYREEE (reference sequence).

Sample: naive CD8+ T cells sorted from blood. The chain carries TRBV5-4 and TRBJ1-2; a weak D match, TRBD1 (5 bases). The clonotype comes from a young man with hepatitis C virus infection. CDR3 DNA sequence: TGTGCCAGCAGCGAGAGTTCCGACAGTGGCTACACCTTC. Its translation is CASSESSDSGYTF.